This T cell receptor beta chain is from a study of Tregs in tolerant kidney transplant recipients. Recipients received nonmyeloablative bone marrow transplants from related graft donors, with transient mixed chimerism. From germline, CDR1 is MDHEN and CDR2 SYDVKM. The CDR3 is 17 residues long. The trim removed 7 bases at V and 1 base at J, leaving 13 bases unmatched. The data were produced by immunoSEQ multiplex PCR, yet TCRdb's version contains in-frame clones alone and is incomplete. This table has about 100,000 clones, 90% to 95% appearing once. The specimen comprised CD4+ T cells from blood (PBMCs), sampled 12 months after the transplant. This rearrangement joins TRBV28 to TRBJ1-1; 9 positions agree with TRBD1. This clonotype originated in a human patient who received a combined kidney and bone marrow transplant. Certain T cells may be donor cells from the graft. CDR3 sequence reads: CASTGQGTGVWNTEAFF. In nucleotides, the CDR3 is TGTGCCAGCACAGGACAGGGGACAGGAGTATGGAACACTGAAGCTTTCTTT.